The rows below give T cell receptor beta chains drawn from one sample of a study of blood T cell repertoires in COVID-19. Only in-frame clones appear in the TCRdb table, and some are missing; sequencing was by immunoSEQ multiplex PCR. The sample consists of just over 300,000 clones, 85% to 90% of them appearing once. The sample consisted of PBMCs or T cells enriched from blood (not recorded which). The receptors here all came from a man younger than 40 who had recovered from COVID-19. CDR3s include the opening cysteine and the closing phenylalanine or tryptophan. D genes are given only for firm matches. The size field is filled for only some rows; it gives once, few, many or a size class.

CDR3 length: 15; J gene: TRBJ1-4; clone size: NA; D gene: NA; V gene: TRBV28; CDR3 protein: CASSSPRQFNEKLFF; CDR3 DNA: TGTGCCAGCAGTAGCCCTCGACAATTTAATGAAAAACTGTTTTTT
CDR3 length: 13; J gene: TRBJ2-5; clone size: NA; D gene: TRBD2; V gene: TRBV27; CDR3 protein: CASRRLAGETQYF; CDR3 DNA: TGTGCCAGCAGGAGACTAGCGGGAGAGACCCAGTACTTC
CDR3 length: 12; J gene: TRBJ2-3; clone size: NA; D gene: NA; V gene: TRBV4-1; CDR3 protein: CASSSGSDTQYF; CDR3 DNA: TGCGCCAGCAGCTCAGGGTCAGATACGCAGTATTTT
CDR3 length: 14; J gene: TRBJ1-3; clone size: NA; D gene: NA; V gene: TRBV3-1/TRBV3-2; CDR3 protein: CASSQARHGNTIYF; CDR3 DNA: TGTGCCAGCAGCCAAGCCAGGCATGGAAACACCATATATTTT
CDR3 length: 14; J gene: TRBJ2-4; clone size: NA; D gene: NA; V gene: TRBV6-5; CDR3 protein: CASSYLRPVNIQYF; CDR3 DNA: TGTGCCAGCAGTTACCTGCGGCCCGTAAACATTCAGTACTTC
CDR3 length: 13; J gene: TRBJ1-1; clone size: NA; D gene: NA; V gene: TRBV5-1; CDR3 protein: CASSAQGYTEAFF; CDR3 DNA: TGCGCCAGCAGCGCACAGGGATACACTGAAGCTTTCTTT
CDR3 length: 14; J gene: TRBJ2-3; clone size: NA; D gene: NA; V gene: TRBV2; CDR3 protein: CASSESRGTDTQYF; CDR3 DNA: TGTGCCAGCAGTGAATCCCGAGGGACAGATACGCAGTATTTT
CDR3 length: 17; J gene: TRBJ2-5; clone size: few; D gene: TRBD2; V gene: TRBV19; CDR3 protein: CASSPRPGLADQETQYF; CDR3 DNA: TGTGCCAGTAGCCCGAGACCGGGACTAGCGGACCAAGAGACCCAGTACTTC
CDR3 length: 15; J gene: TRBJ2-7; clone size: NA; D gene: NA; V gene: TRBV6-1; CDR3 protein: CASSEAHTRGYEQYF; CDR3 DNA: TGTGCCAGCAGTGAAGCGCATACGCGAGGGTACGAGCAGTACTTC
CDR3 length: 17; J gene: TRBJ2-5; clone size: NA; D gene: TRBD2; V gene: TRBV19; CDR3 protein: CASSMWGSTSGQETQYF; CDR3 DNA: TGTGCCAGTAGTATGTGGGGGTCGACTAGCGGACAAGAGACCCAGTACTTC
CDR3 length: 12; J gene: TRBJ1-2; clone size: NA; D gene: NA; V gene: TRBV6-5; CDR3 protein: CASSYSTGSYTF; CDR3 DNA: TGTGCCAGCAGTTACTCGACGGGGAGCTACACCTTC
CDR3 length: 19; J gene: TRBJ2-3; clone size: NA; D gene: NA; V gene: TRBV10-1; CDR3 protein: CASSESGYEVRQNFDTQYF; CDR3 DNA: TGCGCCAGCAGTGAGTCTGGGTATGAGGTCCGACAGAATTTCGATACGCAGTATTTT
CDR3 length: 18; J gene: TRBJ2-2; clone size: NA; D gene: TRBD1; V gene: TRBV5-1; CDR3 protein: CASSLARDRGGNTGELFF; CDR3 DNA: TGCGCCAGCAGCTTGGCCCGGGACAGGGGTGGGAACACCGGGGAGCTGTTTTTT
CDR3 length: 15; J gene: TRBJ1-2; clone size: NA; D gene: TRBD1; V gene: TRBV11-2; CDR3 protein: CASSLGQGPSYGYTF; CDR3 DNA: TGTGCCAGCAGCCTCGGACAGGGCCCCTCCTATGGCTACACCTTC
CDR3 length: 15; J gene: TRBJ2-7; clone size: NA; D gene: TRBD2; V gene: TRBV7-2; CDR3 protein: CASSGGTSGRLWQYF; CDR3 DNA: TGTGCCAGCAGCGGGGGGACTAGCGGGAGATTGTGGCAGTACTTC
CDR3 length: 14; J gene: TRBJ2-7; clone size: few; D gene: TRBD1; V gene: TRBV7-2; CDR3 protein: CASSFSGTGDEQYF; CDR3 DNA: TGTGCCAGCAGCTTCAGTGGGACAGGGGACGAGCAGTACTTC
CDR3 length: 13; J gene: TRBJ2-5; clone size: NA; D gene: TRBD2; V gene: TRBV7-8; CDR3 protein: CASSAAGEETQYF; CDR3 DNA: TGTGCCAGCAGCGCGGCGGGGGAAGAGACCCAGTACTTC
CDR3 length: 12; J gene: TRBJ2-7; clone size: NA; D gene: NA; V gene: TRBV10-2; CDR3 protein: CASTTVANEQYF; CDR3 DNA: TGCGCCAGCACGACGGTAGCCAACGAGCAGTACTTC
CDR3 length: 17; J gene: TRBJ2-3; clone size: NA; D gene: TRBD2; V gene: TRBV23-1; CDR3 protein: CASSQPWTSGVTDTQYF; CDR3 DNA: TGCGCCAGCAGTCAACCCTGGACTAGCGGAGTCACAGATACGCAGTATTTT
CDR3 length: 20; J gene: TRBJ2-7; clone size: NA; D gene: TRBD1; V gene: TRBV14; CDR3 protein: CASSSGGAGATFLRAYEQYF; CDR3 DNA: TGTGCCAGCAGCTCAGGGGGAGCAGGGGCGACATTCCTACGCGCCTACGAGCAGTACTTC
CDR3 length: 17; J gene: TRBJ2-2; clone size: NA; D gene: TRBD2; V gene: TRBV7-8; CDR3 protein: CASSPRRGGPGTGELFF; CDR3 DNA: TGTGCCAGCAGCCCGAGGCGGGGGGGCCCGGGAACCGGGGAGCTGTTTTTT
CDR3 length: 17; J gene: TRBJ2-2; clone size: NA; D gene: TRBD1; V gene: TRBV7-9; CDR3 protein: CASSSLRGLINTGELFF; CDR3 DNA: TGTGCCAGCAGTTCTCTTAGGGGGCTCATCAACACCGGGGAGCTGTTTTTT
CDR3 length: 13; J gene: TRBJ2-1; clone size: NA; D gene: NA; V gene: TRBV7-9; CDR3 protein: CAYRDRENNEQFF; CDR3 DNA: TGTGCGTACAGGGATCGTGAAAACAATGAGCAGTTCTTC
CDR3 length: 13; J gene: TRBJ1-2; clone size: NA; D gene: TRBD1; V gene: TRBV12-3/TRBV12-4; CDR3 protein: CASSTQGDRGYTF; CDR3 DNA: TGTGCCAGCAGTACCCAGGGGGATCGGGGCTACACCTTC
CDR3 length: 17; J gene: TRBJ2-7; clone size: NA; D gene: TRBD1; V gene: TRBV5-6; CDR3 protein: CASSSLWDRALSYEQYF; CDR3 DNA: TGTGCCAGCAGCTCCCTTTGGGACAGGGCCCTATCCTACGAGCAGTACTTC
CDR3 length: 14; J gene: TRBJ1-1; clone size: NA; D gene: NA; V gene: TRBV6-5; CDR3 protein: CASRIRGRNTEAFF; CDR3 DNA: TGTGCCAGCAGGATCAGGGGTCGGAACACTGAAGCTTTCTTT
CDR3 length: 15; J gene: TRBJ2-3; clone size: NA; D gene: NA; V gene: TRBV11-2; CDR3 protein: CASTKRGGSPDTQYF; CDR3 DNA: TGTGCCAGCACAAAACGTGGGGGGAGCCCAGATACGCAGTATTTT
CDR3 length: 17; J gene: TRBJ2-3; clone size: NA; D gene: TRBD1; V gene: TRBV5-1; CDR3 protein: CASSTGQGAYSTDTQYF; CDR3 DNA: TGCGCCAGCAGCACGGGACAGGGGGCCTATTCCACAGATACGCAGTATTTT
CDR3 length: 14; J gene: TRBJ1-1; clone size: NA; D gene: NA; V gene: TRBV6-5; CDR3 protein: CASIPRQARTEAFF; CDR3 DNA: TGTGCCAGCATTCCTAGACAGGCTCGCACTGAAGCTTTCTTT
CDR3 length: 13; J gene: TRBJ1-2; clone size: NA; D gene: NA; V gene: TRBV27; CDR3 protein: CASSFSRGGGYTF; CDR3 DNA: TGTGCCAGCAGTTTTTCCAGGGGCGGCGGCTACACCTTC
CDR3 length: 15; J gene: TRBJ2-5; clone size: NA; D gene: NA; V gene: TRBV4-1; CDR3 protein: CASSQDTRYQETQYF; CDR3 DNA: TGCGCCAGCAGCCAAGATACTAGATACCAAGAGACCCAGTACTTC
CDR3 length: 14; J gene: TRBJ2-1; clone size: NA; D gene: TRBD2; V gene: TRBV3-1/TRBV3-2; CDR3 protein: CASSQDRGRAEQFF; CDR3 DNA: TGTGCCAGCAGCCAAGACCGGGGGAGGGCGGAGCAGTTCTTC
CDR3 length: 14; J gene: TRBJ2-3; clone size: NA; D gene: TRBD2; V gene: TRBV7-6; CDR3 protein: CASSLGGSSDTQYF; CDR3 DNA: TGTGCCAGCAGCCTCGGCGGGAGTTCAGATACGCAGTATTTT
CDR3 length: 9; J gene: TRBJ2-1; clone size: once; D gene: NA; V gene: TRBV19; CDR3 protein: CASGTQQFF; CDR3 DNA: TGTGCCAGTGGGACTCAGCAGTTCTTC
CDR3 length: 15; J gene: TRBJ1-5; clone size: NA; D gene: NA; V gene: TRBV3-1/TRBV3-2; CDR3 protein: CASSQVEQINQPQHF; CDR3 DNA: TGTGCCAGCAGCCAAGTCGAACAGATTAATCAGCCCCAGCATTTT
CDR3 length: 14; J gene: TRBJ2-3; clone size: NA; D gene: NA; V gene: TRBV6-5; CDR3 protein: CASSLITSTDTQYF; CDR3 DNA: TGTGCCAGCAGTTTAATTACTAGCACAGATACGCAGTATTTT
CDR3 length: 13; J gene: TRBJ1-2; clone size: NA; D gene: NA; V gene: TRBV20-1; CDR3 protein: CSASLGTNYGYTF; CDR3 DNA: TGCAGTGCTAGTCTGGGCACCAACTATGGCTACACCTTC
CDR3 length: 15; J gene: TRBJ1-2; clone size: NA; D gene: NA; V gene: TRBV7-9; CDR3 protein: CASSLAGSSNYGYTF; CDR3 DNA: TGTGCCAGCAGTTTAGCGGGGAGTTCTAACTATGGCTACACCTTC
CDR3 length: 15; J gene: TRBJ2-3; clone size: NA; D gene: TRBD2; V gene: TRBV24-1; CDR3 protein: CATRRAGGVTDTQYF; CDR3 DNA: TGTGCCACCAGGAGAGCGGGAGGCGTCACAGATACGCAGTATTTT
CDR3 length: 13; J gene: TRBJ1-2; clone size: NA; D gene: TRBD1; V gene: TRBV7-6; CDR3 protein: CASSRGDRDGYTF; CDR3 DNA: TGTGCCAGCAGCCGTGGGGACAGGGATGGCTACACCTTC
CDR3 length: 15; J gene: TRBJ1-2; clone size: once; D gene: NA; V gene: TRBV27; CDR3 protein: CASSFSATGVYGYTF; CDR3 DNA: TGTGCCAGCAGTTTCAGTGCGACGGGGGTATATGGCTACACCTTC
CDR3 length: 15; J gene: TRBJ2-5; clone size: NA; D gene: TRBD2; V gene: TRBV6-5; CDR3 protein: CASSLSGRAWETQYF; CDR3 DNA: TGTGCCAGCAGTCTTAGCGGGAGGGCCTGGGAGACCCAGTACTTC
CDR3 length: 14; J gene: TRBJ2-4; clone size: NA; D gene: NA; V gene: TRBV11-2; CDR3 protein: CASRPTGTKNIQYF; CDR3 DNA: TGTGCCAGCAGACCTACAGGGACCAAAAACATTCAGTACTTC
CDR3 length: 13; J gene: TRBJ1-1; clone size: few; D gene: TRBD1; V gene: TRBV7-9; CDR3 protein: CASTLGGGDEAFF; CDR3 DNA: TGTGCCAGCACCCTAGGGGGCGGGGATGAAGCTTTCTTT
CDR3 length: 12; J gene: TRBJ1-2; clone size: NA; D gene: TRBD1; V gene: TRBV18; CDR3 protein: CASSPGQYGYTF; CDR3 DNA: TGTGCCAGCTCACCGGGACAGTATGGCTACACCTTC
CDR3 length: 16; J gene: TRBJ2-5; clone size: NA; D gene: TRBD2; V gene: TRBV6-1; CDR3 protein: CASSGGLAGDQETQYF; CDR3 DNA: TGTGCCAGCAGTGGGGGACTAGCGGGGGACCAAGAGACCCAGTACTTC
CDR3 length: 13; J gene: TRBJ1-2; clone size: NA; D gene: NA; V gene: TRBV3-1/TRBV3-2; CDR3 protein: CASSQVRSDGYTF; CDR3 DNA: TGTGCCAGCAGCCAAGTCAGGTCTGATGGCTACACCTTC
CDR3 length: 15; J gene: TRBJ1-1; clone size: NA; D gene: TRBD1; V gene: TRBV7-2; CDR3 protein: CASSFTTGGRTEAFF; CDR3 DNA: TGTGCCAGCAGCTTCACTACAGGGGGCAGGACTGAAGCTTTCTTT
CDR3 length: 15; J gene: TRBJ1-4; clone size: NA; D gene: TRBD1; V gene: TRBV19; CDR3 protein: CASETGRTTNEKLFF; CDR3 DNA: TGTGCCAGTGAGACAGGGAGGACAACTAATGAAAAACTGTTTTTT
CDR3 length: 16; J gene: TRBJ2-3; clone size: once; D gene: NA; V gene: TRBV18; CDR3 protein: CATQRVERGGTDTQYF; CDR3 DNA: TGTGCCACCCAACGGGTAGAAAGGGGTGGCACAGATACGCAGTATTTT
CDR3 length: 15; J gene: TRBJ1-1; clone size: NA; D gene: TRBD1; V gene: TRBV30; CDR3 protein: CAGNPGTGGSTEAFF; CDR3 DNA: TGTGCCGGCAACCCCGGGACAGGGGGCTCCACTGAAGCTTTCTTT
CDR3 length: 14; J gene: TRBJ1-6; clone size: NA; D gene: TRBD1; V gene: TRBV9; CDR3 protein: CASSEGDSGSPLHF; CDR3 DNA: TGTGCCAGCAGCGAGGGGGACAGCGGTTCACCCCTCCACTTT
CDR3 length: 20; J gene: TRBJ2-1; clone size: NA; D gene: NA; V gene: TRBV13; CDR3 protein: CASTLPPGGGDQSSYNEQFF; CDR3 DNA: TGTGCCAGCACCCTACCCCCCGGCGGCGGCGATCAGAGTTCCTACAATGAGCAGTTCTTC
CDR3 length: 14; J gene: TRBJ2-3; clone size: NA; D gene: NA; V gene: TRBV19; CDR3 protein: CASNEGASTDTQYF; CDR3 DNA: TGTGCCAGTAACGAGGGAGCTAGCACAGATACGCAGTATTTT
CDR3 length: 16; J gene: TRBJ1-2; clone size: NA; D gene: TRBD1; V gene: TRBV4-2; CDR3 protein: CASSPRGQGADGGYTF; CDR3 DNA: TGTGCCAGCAGCCCCAGGGGACAGGGGGCGGACGGTGGCTACACCTTC
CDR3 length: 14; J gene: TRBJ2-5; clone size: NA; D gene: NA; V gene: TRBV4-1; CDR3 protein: CASSQYQGQETQYF; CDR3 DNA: TGCGCCAGCAGCCAGTATCAGGGACAAGAGACCCAGTACTTC
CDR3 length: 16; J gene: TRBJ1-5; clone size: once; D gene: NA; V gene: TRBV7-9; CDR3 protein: CASSPTFFVGGQPQHF; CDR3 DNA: TGTGCCAGCAGCCCGACCTTTTTTGTGGGGGGACAGCCCCAGCATTTT
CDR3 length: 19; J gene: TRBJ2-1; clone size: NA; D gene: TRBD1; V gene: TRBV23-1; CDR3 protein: CASSPTKSRGRGSYNEQFF; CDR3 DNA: TGCGCCAGCAGTCCTACCAAGTCCAGGGGGCGAGGCTCCTACAATGAGCAGTTCTTC
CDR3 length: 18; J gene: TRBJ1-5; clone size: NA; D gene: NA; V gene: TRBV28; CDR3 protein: CASRLGASELYSNQPQHF; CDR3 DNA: TGTGCCAGCAGATTAGGGGCTTCCGAGTTATATAGCAATCAGCCCCAGCATTTT
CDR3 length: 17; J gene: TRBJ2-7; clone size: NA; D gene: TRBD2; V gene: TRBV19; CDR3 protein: CASSLSGGAFGSYEQYF; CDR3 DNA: TGTGCCAGTAGTCTTAGCGGGGGGGCCTTCGGATCCTACGAGCAGTACTTC